This T cell receptor beta chain was identified during a study of blood T cell repertoires in COVID-19. Study-wide context: The samples span acute and convalescent COVID-19 from the United States, Italy and Spain. T cells, B-cell-depleted T cells, or PBMCs supplied cDNA or gDNA.

The CDR3 runs 14 residues. Trimming took 6 bases from V and 6 from J; bases not matched to a gene: 9. Germline CDR1 reads SGHAT; CDR2 reads FQDESV (reference sequence). In the original workflow: Estimation of nucleated cell counts relied on the amplification of reference gene primers. Only in-frame clones appear in the TCRdb table, and some are missing; sequencing was by immunoSEQ multiplex PCR. V and J calls and clone size are given by that table; D and trimming were obtained from the DNA. The table has more than 110,000 clones, under 90% seen once; the top ten hold approximately 5.8%. V gene TRBV11-1 combines with J gene TRBJ2-3; 7 bases fit TRBD1. The sequenced material came from peripheral blood. The sequence came from a human donor in a cohort sampled during active COVID-19. The CDR3 loop is CASRERPTGDTQYF. DNA of the CDR3: TGTGCCAGCAGAGAGAGGCCGACAGGGGATACGCAGTATTTT.